The 15 T cell receptor beta chains given below trace back to one sample, sequenced in a study of CD8 T cells in ankylosing spondylitis. Whole-study findings and limits: Seemingly characteristic of ankylosing spondylitis blood was a TCR beta motif consisting of about 8 highly homologous variants.

Antigen specificity for these receptors is unknown. TCRdb ran MiXCR on the 5' RACE reads and lists one entry per CDR3 protein. The top ten hold about 44% of the sample, which has approximately 220,000 distinct CDR3 sequences, about 17% seen once. Source material: blood, either unsorted or a sorted T cell fraction (not recorded which). The receptor set was obtained from a male donor with ankylosing spondylitis.

There are a few counts of this clonotype. The chain carries TRBV20-1 and TRBJ2-7, with D perhaps given as TRBD1 or TRBD2 (5 bases each). Trimming cost V 5 bases and J 1 base, with 18 bases left between them. CDR1 and CDR2 from the germline V gene are DFQATT and SNEGSKA (reference sequence). CDR3 length: 15 amino acids. This chain's CDR3 is CSAQNGETASYEQYF. CDR3 sequence (DNA): TGCAGTGCTCAGAATGGGGAGACAGCATCCTACGAGCAGTACTTC.

This clonotype was observed at least ten times. This chain joins TRBV7-9 and TRBJ2-2; 8 bases fit TRBD2. Looked up from germline, CDR1 is SEHNR and CDR2 is FQNEAQ (reference sequence). The CDR3 is 16 amino acids. Trimming cost V 5 bases and J 2 bases; bases outside gene matches: 7. The CDR3 region is CASSPRGVLNTGELFF. CDR3 sequence (DNA): TGTGCCAGCAGCCCGCGGGGGGTCCTAAACACCGGGGAGCTGTTTTTT.

This clonotype has just a few counts. This rearrangement joins TRBV12-5 to TRBJ2-5; 10 nucleotides match TRBD1. V shed 4 bases and J 3 bases; nucleotides not matched to a gene: 2. Germline values: CDR1 LGHNT, CDR2 FRNRAP. The CDR3 has 14 residues. CDR3 in DNA: TGTGCTAGTGGTTCCGGACAGGGGGAAGAGACCCAGTACTTC. It specifies CASGSGQGEETQYF.

This clonotype has only a few counts. V is TRBV12-3 or TRBV12-4 and J is TRBJ2-3; D unresolved. V was pared by 5 bases and J by 4 bases, with 19 bases between. CDR3 length: 16 amino acids. CDR3 residues: CASSPPSSLQADTQYF. Here the CDR3 DNA reads TGTGCCAGCAGTCCCCCCTCGTCCCTCCAGGCAGATACGCAGTATTTT.

This clonotype was seen ten or more times. As DNA, the CDR3 is TGTGCCACCAGGACAGTTAGCACAGATACGCAGTATTTT. Its translation is CATRTVSTDTQYF. The chain carries TRBV15 and TRBJ2-3, with D perhaps TRBD1 (5 bases). V lost 6 bases, J lost 0 bases, and 7 bases lay in between. Looked up from germline, CDR1 is LNHNV and CDR2 is YYDKDF (reference sequence). This CDR3 has 13 residues.

This clonotype turned up a few times. The rearrangement links TRBV4-1 to TRBJ1-1; D not resolved. Per germline, CDR1 MGHRA and CDR2 YSYEKL. The V gene lost 4 bases and the J gene lost 1 base, with 19 bases spanning the gap. The CDR3 runs to 17 residues. The CDR3 DNA reads as TGCGCCAGCAGCCTGCCGTATGAGCAATGGAAGAACACTGAAGCTTTCTTT. Its protein product is CASSLPYEQWKNTEAFF.

The chain joins TRBV6-1 to TRBJ2-1, with D perhaps matching TRBD2 (6 bases). Germline lookup yields CDR1 MNHNS and CDR2 SASEGT. The CDR3 is made up of 13 amino acids. Trimming stripped 3 bases from V and 5 bases from J, with 8 bases between. CDR3 in amino acids: CASSDLAHNEQFF. CDR3 in DNA: TGTGCCAGCAGTGACCTAGCGCACAATGAGCAGTTCTTC.

This rearrangement joins TRBV12-5 to TRBJ1-2, with unresolved D. Germline V gene data show CDR1 as LGHNT and CDR2 as FRNRAP. V gave up 6 bases and J gave up 0 bases, with 20 bases separating them. This CDR3 is built from 17 residues. The DNA for the CDR3 is TGTGCTAGTGGCCCCGACACCGCCAACAAAGCTAACTATGGCTACACCTTC. Protein product: CASGPDTANKANYGYTF.

The chain couples TRBV15 to TRBJ2-5; TRBD2 is a possible D gene (6 bases). Trimming cost V 1 base and J 5 bases, with 14 bases left between them. CDR1 is LNHNV and CDR2 is YYDKDF in the germline V gene (reference sequence). This CDR3 contains 15 residues. The CDR3 DNA is TGTGCCACCAGCAGAGGGAGGGGACTTGGGGAGACCCAGTACTTC. This gives the protein CATSRGRGLGETQYF.

The chain links TRBV4-1 to TRBJ2-1; 8 bases match TRBD2. The V gene's germline CDR1 is MGHRA and CDR2 YSYEKL. The length of the CDR3 is 19 residues. V lost 0 bases and J lost 2; bases outside the gene matches: 12. CDR3 loop: CASSQDPLSNGRAYNEQFF. The CDR3 DNA reads as TGCGCCAGCAGCCAAGATCCCCTGTCTAACGGGAGGGCCTACAATGAGCAGTTCTTC.

This chain links TRBV27 with TRBJ2-5; the match to TRBD2 covers 7 bases. This CDR3 region has 13 residues. The germline V gene has CDR1 MNHEY and CDR2 SMNVEV (reference sequence). V lost 8 bases, J lost 5 bases, and 8 bases stayed unmatched. The CDR3 DNA sequence: TGTGCCAGCGGGAAAAGCGGGGCTGAGACCCAGTACTTC. Its translation: CASGKSGAETQYF.

The DNA for the CDR3 is TGCAGTGCTAGAGATGGTGAGCTGGCCTTACGGGACAATGAGCAGTTCTTC. Its protein product is CSARDGELALRDNEQFF. The chain combines TRBV20-1 with TRBJ2-1, with D hard to call. Germline V gene lookup returns CDR1 DFQATT and CDR2 SNEGSKA (reference sequence). The CDR3 loop spans 17 amino acids. Trimming left V 0 bases short and J 5 bases short, with 20 bases between.

For the CDR3, the DNA is TGTGCCAGCAGCGGGGGGAGCACTGAAGCTTTCTTT. Its protein product is CASSGGSTEAFF. The chain joins TRBV9 to TRBJ1-1; the D gene is possibly TRBD1 (5 bases). CDR3 length equals 12 residues. The V and J ends lost 3 bases and 4 bases respectively, with 7 bases between them. Per germline, CDR1 SGDLS and CDR2 YYNGEE.

This chain joins TRBV11-2 and TRBJ2-7, with 12 nucleotides matching TRBD2. The germline CDR1 and CDR2 sequences are SGHAT and FQNNGV. Germline trimming cut 5 bases from V and 0 bases from J; bases unmatched to any gene: 8. The CDR3 is 17 residues long. CDR3 amino acids: CASSPGLAGILSYEQYF. In DNA, the CDR3 is TGTGCCAGCAGCCCCGGACTAGCGGGGATCCTCTCCTACGAGCAGTACTTC.

This chain connects TRBV6-5 to TRBJ1-1; possible D gene TRBD1, 5 bases. The CDR3 runs 15 residues. V lost 0 bases and J 7 bases, leaving 15 bases between the germline ends. From germline, CDR1 is MNHEY and CDR2 SVGAGI. DNA for the CDR3: TGTGCCAGCAGTTACTCGGGGCAGGGAGGGATTGAAGCTTTCTTT. It yields the protein CASSYSGQGGIEAFF.